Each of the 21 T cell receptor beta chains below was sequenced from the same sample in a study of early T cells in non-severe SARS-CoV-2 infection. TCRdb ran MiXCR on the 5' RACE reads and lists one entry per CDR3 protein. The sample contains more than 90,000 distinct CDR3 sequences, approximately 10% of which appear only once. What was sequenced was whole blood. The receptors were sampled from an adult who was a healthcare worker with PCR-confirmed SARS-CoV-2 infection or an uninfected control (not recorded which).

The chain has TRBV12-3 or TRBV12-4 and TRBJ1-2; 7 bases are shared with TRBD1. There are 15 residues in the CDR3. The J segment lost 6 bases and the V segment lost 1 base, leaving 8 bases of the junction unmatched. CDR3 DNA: TGTGCCAGCAGTTTAGACCGGGACAGCACTAATGGCTACACCTTC. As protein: CASSLDRDSTNGYTF.

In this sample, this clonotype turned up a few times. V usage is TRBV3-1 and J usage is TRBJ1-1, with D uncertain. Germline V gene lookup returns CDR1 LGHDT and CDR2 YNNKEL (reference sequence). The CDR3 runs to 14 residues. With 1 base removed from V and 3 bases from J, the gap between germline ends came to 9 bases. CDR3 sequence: CASSQGHGDTEAFF. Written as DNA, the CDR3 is TGTGCCAGCAGCCAAGGGCACGGTGACACTGAAGCTTTCTTT.

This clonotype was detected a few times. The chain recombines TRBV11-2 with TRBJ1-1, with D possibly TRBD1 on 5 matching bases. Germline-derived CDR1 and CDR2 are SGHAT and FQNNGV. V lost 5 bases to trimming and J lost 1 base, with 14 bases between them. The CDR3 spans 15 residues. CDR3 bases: TGTGCCAGCAGCACCACCAGAGGGGCGAACACTGAAGCTTTCTTT. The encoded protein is CASSTTRGANTEAFF.

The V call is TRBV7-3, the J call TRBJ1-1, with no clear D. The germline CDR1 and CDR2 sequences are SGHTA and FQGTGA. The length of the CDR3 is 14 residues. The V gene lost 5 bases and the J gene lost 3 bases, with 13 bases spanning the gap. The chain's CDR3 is CASSKGRLDTEAFF. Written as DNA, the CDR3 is TGTGCCAGCAGCAAAGGGCGGCTAGACACTGAAGCTTTCTTT. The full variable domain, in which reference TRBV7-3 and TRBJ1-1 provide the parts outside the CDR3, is GAGVSQTPSNKVTEKGKYVELRCDPISGHTALYWYRQSLGQGPEFLIYFQGTGAADDSGLPNDRFFAVRPEGSVSTLKIQRTERGDSAVYLCASSKGRLDTEAFFGQGTRLTVV.

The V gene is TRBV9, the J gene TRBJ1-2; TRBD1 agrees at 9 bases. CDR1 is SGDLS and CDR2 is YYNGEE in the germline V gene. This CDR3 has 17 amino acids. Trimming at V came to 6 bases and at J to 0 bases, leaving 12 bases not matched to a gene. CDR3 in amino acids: CASTLTGGTGPNYGYTF. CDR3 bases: TGTGCCAGCACCCTAACAGGGGGCACCGGACCTAACTATGGCTACACCTTC.

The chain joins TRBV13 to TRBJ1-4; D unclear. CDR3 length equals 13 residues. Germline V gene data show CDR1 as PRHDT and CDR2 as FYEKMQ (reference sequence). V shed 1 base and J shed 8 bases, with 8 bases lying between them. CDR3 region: CASSLVAAEKLFF. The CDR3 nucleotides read TGTGCCAGCAGCTTAGTAGCCGCGGAAAAACTGTTTTTT.

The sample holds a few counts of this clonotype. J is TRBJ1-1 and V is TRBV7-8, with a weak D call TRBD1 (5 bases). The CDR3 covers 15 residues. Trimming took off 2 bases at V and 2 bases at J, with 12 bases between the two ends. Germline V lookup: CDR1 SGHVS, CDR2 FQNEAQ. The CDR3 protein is CASSLRADSNTEAFF. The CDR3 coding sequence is TGTGCCAGCAGCTTACGGGCCGACAGCAACACTGAAGCTTTCTTT.

The CDR3 bases are TGTGCCAGCAGCCAAGCAGGGGCTAATGAAAAACTGTTTTTT. Its protein is CASSQAGANEKLFF. V is TRBV3-1 and J is TRBJ1-4; tentatively, D is TRBD1 (6 bases). The CDR3 is made up of 14 amino acids. Germline V gives CDR1 LGHDT, CDR2 YNNKEL (reference sequence). Trimming removed 1 base from V and 3 bases from J, with 6 bases in between.

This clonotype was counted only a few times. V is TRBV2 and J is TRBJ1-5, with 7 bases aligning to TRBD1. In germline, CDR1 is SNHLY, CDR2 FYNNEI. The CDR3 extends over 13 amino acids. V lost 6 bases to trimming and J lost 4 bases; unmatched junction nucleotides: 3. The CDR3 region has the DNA TGTGCCAGCAGGCGGGACAGTAATCAGCCCCAGCATTTT. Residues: CASRRDSNQPQHF.

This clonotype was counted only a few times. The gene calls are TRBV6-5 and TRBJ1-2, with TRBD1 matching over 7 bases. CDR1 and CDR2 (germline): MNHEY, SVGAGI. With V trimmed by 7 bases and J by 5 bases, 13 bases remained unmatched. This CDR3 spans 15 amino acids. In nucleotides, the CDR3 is TGTGCCAGCACCTGGGCCCCAGGGGGGGCTTATGGCTACACCTTC. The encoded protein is CASTWAPGGAYGYTF.

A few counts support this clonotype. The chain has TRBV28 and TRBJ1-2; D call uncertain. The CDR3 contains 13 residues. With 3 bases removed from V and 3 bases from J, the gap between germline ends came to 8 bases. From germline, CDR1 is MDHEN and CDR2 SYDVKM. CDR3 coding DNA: TGTGCCAGCAGTTTGCAGGTCGACTATGGCTACACCTTC. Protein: CASSLQVDYGYTF.

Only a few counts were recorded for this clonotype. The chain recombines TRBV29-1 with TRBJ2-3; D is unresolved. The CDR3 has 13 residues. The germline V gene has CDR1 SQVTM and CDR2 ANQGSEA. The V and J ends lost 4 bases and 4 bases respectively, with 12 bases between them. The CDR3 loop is CSVGWAEADTQYF. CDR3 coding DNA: TGCAGCGTTGGGTGGGCAGAGGCAGATACGCAGTATTTT.

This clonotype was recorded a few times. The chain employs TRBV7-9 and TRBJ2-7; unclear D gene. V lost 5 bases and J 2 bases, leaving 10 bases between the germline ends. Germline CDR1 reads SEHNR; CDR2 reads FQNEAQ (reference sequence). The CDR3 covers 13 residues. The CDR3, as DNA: TGTGCCAGCAGCCCCGGTGGAACCTACGAGCAGTACTTC. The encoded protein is CASSPGGTYEQYF.

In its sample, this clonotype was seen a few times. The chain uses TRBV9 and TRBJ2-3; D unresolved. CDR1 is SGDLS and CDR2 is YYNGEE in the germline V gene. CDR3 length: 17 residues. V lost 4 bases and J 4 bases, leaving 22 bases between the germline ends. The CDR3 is CASSPVVRTSSPDTQYF. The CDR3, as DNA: TGTGCCAGCAGCCCAGTCGTCAGGACCTCCTCCCCAGATACGCAGTATTTT.

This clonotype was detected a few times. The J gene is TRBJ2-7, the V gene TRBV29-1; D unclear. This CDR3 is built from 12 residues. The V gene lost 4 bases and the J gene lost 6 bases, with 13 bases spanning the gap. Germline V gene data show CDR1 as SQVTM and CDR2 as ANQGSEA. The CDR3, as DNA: TGCAGCGTTGCAAGGACGACCGGCGAGCAGTACTTC. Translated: CSVARTTGEQYF.

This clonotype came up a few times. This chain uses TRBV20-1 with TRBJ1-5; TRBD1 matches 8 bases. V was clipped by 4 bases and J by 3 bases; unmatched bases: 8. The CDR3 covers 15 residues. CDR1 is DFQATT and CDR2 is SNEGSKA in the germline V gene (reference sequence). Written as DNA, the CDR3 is TGCAGTGCTAAGAAAGGACAGGGTAACAATCAGCCCCAGCATTTT. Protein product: CSAKKGQGNNQPQHF.

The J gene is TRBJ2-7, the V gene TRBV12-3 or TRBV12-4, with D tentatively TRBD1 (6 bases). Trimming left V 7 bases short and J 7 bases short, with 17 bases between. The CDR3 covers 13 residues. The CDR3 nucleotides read TGTGCCAGCAATATTCACAGGGTTGGGGAGCAGTACTTC. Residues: CASNIHRVGEQYF.

The CDR3 spells CASSTTGGTNEKLFF. For the CDR3, the DNA is TGCGCCAGCAGTACCACAGGGGGAACTAATGAAAAACTGTTTTTT. The rearrangement joins TRBV5-1 to TRBJ1-4, with 8 nucleotides matching TRBD1. This CDR3 comprises 15 residues. CDR1 SGHRS and CDR2 YFSETQ come from the germline V gene. V shed 5 bases, J shed 1 base, and the junction held 4 bases outside the gene matches.

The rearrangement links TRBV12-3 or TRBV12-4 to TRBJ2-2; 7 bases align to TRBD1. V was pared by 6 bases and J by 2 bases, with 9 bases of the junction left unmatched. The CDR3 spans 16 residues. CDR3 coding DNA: TGTGCCAGCAGCCCTCAGGGGGAACTTAACACCGGGGAGCTGTTTTTT. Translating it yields CASSPQGELNTGELFF.

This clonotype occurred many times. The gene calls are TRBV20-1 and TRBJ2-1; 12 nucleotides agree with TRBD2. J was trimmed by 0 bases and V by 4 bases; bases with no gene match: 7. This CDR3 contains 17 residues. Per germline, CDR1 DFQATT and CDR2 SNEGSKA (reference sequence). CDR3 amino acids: CSATRLAGASSYNEQFF. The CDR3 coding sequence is TGCAGTGCTACTAGACTAGCGGGGGCTAGCTCCTACAATGAGCAGTTCTTC.

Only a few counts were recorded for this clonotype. The chain's CDR3 is CASSILDGNTIYF. The CDR3 DNA reads as TGTGCCAGTAGTATTTTGGATGGAAACACCATATATTTT. The chain joins TRBV19 to TRBJ1-3; D call uncertain. The CDR3 contains 13 residues. V lost 3 bases and J lost 3, with 6 bases in between. The germline CDR1 and CDR2 sequences are LNHDA and SQIVND (reference sequence). The complete variable domain, with remaining parts taken from reference TRBV19 and TRBJ1-3, reads DGGITQSPKYLFRKEGQNVTLSCEQNLNHDAMYWYRQDPGQGLRLIYYSQIVNDFQKGDIAEGYSVSREKKESFPLTVTSAQKNPTAFYLCASSILDGNTIYFGEGSWLTVV.